This TCR beta chain is drawn from a study of response to subunit inactivated influenza vaccine. Each CDR3 protein gets one entry after TCRdb re-called the RT-PCR reads with MiXCR. The sample consists of roughly 650,000 distinct CDR3 sequences, around 15% of them appearing once. Trimming cost V 3 bases and J 7 bases; bases outside gene matches: 8. This CDR3 has 15 amino acids. The germline gives CDR1 DFQATT, CDR2 SNEGSKA (reference sequence). On this clonotype: What it binds is not known.

Study observations and caveats: Few additional T cells are recruited per seasonal influenza vaccination, authors suggested.

The sequence came from a man aged 50 or older who received an inactivated influenza vaccine. J is TRBJ2-7 and V is TRBV20-1, with 14 bases lining up with TRBD2. The sample here was PBMCs from blood, taken less than 15 days before vaccination. The CDR3 protein is CSARDGTSGRKEQYF. The CDR3 DNA reads TGCAGTGCTAGGGATGGGACTAGCGGGAGAAAAGAGCAGTACTTC.